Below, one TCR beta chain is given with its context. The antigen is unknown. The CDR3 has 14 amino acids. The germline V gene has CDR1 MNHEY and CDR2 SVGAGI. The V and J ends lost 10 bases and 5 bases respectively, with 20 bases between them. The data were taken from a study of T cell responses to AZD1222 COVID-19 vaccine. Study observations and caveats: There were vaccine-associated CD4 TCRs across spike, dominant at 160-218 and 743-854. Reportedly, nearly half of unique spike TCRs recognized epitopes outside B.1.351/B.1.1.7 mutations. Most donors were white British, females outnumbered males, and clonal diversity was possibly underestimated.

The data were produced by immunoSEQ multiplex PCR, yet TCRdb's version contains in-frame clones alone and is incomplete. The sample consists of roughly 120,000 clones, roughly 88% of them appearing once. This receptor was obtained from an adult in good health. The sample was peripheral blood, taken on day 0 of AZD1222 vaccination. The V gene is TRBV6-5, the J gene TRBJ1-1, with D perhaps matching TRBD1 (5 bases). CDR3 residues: CATGATGIATEAFF. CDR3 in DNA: TGTGCCACTGGGGCGACCGGAATCGCTACTGAAGCTTTCTTT.